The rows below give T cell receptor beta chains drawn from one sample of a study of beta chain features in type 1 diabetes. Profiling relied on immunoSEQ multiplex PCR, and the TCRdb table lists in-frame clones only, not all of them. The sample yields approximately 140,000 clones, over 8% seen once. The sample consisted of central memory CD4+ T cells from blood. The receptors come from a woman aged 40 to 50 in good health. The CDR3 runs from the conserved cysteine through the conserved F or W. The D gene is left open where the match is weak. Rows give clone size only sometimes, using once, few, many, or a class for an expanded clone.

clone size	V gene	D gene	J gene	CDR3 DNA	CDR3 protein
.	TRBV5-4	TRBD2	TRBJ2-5	TGTGCCAGCAGCGATAGACTAGCGGGACAAGAGACCCAGTACTTC	CASSDRLAGQETQYF
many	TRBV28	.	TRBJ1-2	TGTGCCAGCAGTTTGGTAGGAGGGTATGGCTACACCTTC	CASSLVGGYGYTF
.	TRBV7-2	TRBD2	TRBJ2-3	TGTGCCAGCAGCATCGGACTAGCGGCAGATACGCAGTATTTT	CASSIGLAADTQYF
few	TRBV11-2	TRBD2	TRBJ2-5	TGTGCCAGCAGCTTAGTCGTCGGGGGGCAAGAGACCCAGTACTTC	CASSLVVGGQETQYF
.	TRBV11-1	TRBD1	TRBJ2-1	TGTGCCAGCACCCAATCGACAGGGACAAGGGATGAGCAGTTCTTC	CASTQSTGTRDEQFF
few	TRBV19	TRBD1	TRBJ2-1	TGTGCCAGTAGGCCGGGACAGACCTACAATGAGCAGTTCTTC	CASRPGQTYNEQFF
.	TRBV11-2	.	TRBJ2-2	TGTGCCAGCAGCCCTCGAGGGCAAAACACCGGGGAGCTGTTTTTT	CASSPRGQNTGELFF
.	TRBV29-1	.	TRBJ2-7	TGCAGCGTTGACCGAGGCTCCTACGAGCAGTACTTC	CSVDRGSYEQYF
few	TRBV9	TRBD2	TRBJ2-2	TGTGCCAGCAGCATCGGACTAGCGGGGGGGCCCGCTGAGCTGTTTTTT	CASSIGLAGGPAELFF
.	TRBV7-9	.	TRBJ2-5	TGTGCCAGCAGCTTAAAACTGCGGGAGACCCAGTACTTC	CASSLKLRETQYF
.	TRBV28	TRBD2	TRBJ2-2	TGTGCCAGCGGGACTAGGGGGACCGGGGAGCTGTTTTTT	CASGTRGTGELFF
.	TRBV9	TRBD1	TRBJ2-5	TGTGCCAGCAGCGTGGCGACAGGGCCCTCCCAAGAGACCCAGTACTTC	CASSVATGPSQETQYF
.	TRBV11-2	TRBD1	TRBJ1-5	TGTGCCAGCAGCTCAGGGGGCAGAGGTCAGCCCCAGCATTTT	CASSSGGRGQPQHF
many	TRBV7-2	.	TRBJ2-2	TGTGCCAGCAGCTTAAACGGCGGCAGGGCAAACACCGGGGAGCTGTTTTTT	CASSLNGGRANTGELFF
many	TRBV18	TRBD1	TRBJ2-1	TGTGCCAGCTCGTTGGGACAGTACAATGAGCAGTTCTTC	CASSLGQYNEQFF
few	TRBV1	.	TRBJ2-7	TGCACCAGCAGCCCATTACCGGACAGCAACTACGAGCAGTACTTC	CTSSPLPDSNYEQYF
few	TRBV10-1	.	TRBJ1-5	TGCGCCAGCAGTGAGTCAGGGAGAAATCAGCCCCAGCATTTT	CASSESGRNQPQHF
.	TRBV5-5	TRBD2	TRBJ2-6	TGTGCCAGCAGCTTGGCCCTCGCTAGCGGGGCCTTAGTCCTGACTTTC	CASSLALASGALVLTF
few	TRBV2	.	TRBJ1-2	TGTGGTGTCGCGGGGGGGTATGGCTACACCTTC	CGVAGGYGYTF
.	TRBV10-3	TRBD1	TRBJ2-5	TGTGCCACCCGGGACAGACAAGAGACCCAGTACTTC	CATRDRQETQYF
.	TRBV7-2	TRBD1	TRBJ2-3	TGTGCCAGCAGCTTACCGACCCCAACAGGGGGTACGCAGTATTTT	CASSLPTPTGGTQYF
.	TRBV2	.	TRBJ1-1	TGTGCCAGCCGACTGGTGATGAACACTGAAGCTTTCTTT	CASRLVMNTEAFF
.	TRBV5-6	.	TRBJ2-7	TGTGCCAGCAGCTTGGGGGTCGGGAACACCCGCTTC	CASSLGVGNTRF
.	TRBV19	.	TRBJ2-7	TGTGCCAGTTCAATAAGTGGGCTTAGCTCCTACGAGCAGTACTTC	CASSISGLSSYEQYF
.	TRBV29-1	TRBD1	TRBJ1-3	TGCAGCGCCTGGGACAGATCCTCTGGAAACACCATATATTTT	CSAWDRSSGNTIYF
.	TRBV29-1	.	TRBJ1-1	TGCAGCGTTGCAGGGTACACTGAAGCTTTCTTT	CSVAGYTEAFF
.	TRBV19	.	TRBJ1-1	TGTGCCAGTAGTATCATAGCTCCACGGGGAGACACTGAAGCTTTCTTT	CASSIIAPRGDTEAFF
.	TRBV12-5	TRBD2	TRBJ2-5	TGTGCTAGTGCAAGGGGGACTAGCGGGGGAGAGACCCAGTACTTC	CASARGTSGGETQYF
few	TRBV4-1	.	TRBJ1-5	TGCGCCAGCAGCCAAGAGGGCCAGACTACCCAGCATTTT	CASSQEGQTTQHF
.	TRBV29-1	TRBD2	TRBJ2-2	TGCAGCGCCGACAGCGGGGGGAACACCGGGGAGCTGTTTTTT	CSADSGGNTGELFF
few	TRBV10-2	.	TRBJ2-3	TGCGCCAGCAGCTCTCCGCCGACCGGGAAAATAGCGCAGTATTTT	CASSSPPTGKIAQYF
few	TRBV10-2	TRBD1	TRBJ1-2	TGCGCCAGCAGTTCACAGGGGGCGGGGGGCTACACCTTC	CASSSQGAGGYTF
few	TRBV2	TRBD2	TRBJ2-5	TGTGCCAGCAGCGTCGCGGGGGGAGAGACCCAGTACTTC	CASSVAGGETQYF
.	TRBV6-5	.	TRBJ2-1	TGTGCCAGCAGTTACTCAGAACGGACAGAGCAGTTCTTC	CASSYSERTEQFF
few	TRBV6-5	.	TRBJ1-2	TGTGCCAGCACGGTGTGGGGGGGAGGCTACACCTTC	CASTVWGGGYTF
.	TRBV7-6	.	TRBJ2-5	TGTGCCAGCAGCTTACGGCCCCCGGGGGAGACCCAGTACTTC	CASSLRPPGETQYF
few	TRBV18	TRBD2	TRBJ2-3	TGTGCCAGCTCACCGACTAGCGGCGATACGCAGTATTTT	CASSPTSGDTQYF
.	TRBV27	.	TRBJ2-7	TGTGCCAGCAGCTATGGGGCAGGTCCCTACGAGCAGTACTTC	CASSYGAGPYEQYF
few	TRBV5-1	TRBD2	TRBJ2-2	TGCGCCAGCAGTCCTAGCGGAACGAACACCGGGGAGCTGTTTTTT	CASSPSGTNTGELFF
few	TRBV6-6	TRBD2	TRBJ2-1	TGTGCCAGCCGGTTCAGCGGGGGGGACAATGAGCAGTTCTTC	CASRFSGGDNEQFF
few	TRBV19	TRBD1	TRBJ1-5	TGTGCCAGTAGTCGTACCGGGACAGGGAACAATCAGCCCCAGCATTTT	CASSRTGTGNNQPQHF
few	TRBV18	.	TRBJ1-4	TGTGCCAGCTCACCCCCGGGGACACCTGAAAAACTGTTTTTT	CASSPPGTPEKLFF
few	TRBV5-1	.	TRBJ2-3	TGCGCCAGCAGCTTTCGGGATGGGGAGGATACGCAGTATTTT	CASSFRDGEDTQYF
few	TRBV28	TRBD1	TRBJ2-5	TGTGCCAGCAGTACGCCGGGACAGGGGGCAGAGACCCAGTACTTC	CASSTPGQGAETQYF
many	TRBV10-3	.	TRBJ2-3	TGTGCCATCAATGAAAAACAGGGAACCACAGATACGCAGTATTTT	CAINEKQGTTDTQYF
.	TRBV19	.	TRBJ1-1	TGTGCCAGTAGTGGAATTCGGCAGGGGAACACTGAAGCTTTCTTT	CASSGIRQGNTEAFF
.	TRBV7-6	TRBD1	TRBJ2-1	TGTGCCAGCAGCTTAGACGGTACAGGGGGACAAAGAACGAGTGAGCAGTTCTTC	CASSLDGTGGQRTSEQFF
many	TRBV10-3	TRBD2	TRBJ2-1	TGTGCTGTTGGACTAGCGGGGATCAATGAGCAGTTCTTC	CAVGLAGINEQFF
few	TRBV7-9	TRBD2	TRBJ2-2	TGTGCCAGCAGCTTAGTGGGGGGGGGAGCCCTCACCGGGGAGCTGTTTTTT	CASSLVGGGALTGELFF
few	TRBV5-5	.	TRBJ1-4	TGTGCCAGCAGCTTGGACAGGGAACTGTTTTTT	CASSLDRELFF
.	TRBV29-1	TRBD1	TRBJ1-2	TGCAGCGCGAGACAGGGGGCAGGGTATGGCTACACCTTC	CSARQGAGYGYTF
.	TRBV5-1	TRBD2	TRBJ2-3	TGCGCCAGCAGCTTGGTTTCCGGGACTAGCGGCACAGATACGCAGTATTTT	CASSLVSGTSGTDTQYF
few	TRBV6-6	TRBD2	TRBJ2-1	TGTGCCAGCAACGGTGGACTAGCGGGGTTTAATGAGCAGTTCTTC	CASNGGLAGFNEQFF